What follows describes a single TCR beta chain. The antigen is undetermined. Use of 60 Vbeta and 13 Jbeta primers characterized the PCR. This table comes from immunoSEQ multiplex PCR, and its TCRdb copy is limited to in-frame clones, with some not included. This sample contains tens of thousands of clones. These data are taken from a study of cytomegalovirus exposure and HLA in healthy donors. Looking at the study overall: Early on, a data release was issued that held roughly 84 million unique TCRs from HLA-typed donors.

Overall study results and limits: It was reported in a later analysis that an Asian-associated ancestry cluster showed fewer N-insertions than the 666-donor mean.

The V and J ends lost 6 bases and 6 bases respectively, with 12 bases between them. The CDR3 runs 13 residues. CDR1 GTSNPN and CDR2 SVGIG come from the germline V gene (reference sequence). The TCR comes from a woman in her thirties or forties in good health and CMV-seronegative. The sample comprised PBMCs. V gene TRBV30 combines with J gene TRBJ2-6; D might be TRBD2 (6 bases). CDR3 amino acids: CACQPGLANVLTF. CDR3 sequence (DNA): TGTGCCTGCCAGCCGGGACTGGCCAACGTCCTGACTTTC.